This T cell receptor (delta chain) was recorded in a study of Vδ1+ human thymocytes (dated by TCRdb to the late 2010s). Describing the broader study: mRNA-level TRG and TRD CDR3 repertoires of highly purified Vdelta1+ thymocytes from young children were characterised as a data resource. Validation of the multiplex-based CDR3 amplicon strategy against 5'RACE-based CDR3 amplicon generation methods had been performed previously.

In this sample, this clone turned up a few times. Its antigen is unknown. The record has no base qualities; no much larger clone is one base away. The sample carries other DNA sequences with the same CDR3. V is reduced by 0 bases and J by 5 bases, leaving a spacing of 9 bases between them. Via the germline V gene, CDR1 is GEAIGNYY and CDR2 EKD. The CDR3 starts with the cysteine, ends with the phenylalanine, and has 13 residues. The DNA shown is the 39-base CDR3, in frame from base 1. Thymic samples were depleted of alphabeta T cells, then CD3+ TCRVdelta1+ TCRVdelta2- thymocytes were FACS-sorted. The purity of the sorted Vdelta1+ thymocytes fell between about 98% and 99.6%. The thymic specimens were obtained from roughly 8 paediatric patients who were undergoing corrective cardiac surgery and ranged in age from 5 days to 15 months. After the thymic tissue was dispersed, mononuclear cells were isolated using a Histopaque-1077 density gradient. For staining, the antibodies used were anti-TCRVdelta1 clone TS8.2, anti-TCRVdelta2 clone B6, anti-CD3 clone HIT3a and anti-TCRalphabeta clone IP26.

RNA was isolated using the RNeasy mini kit, and reverse transcription was performed with Superscript III. To generate the CDR3 amplicons, a multiplex PCR was run using pooled V-gene forward primers together with a constant-region reverse primer that carried Illumina adaptor overhangs. Amplicons were gel-purified, then indexed with Nextera index primers over about 8 extra PCR cycles and purified with AMPure XP beads. Libraries were sequenced on an Illumina MiSeq with paired-end 250 bp reads, dual indexing and roughly 20% PhiX spike-in. Turning to the authors' computational methods: Reads were quality checked with FastQC, and TRG read pairs were merged with ea-utils fastq-join. IMGT/HighV-QUEST was used to annotate sequences, retaining only productive sequences with an unambiguous V-gene assignment, and each clonotype was defined by an identical CDR3 sequence. For downstream analysis, VDJtools 1.1.1, tcR 2.2.3, Treemap and vegan Shannon diversity in R 3.4.4 were used. TCRdb called clones from the public reads with CATT, and repeated DNA sequences were later combined into one row. TCRdb assigned the V and J calls; the authors' analysis was not used. In this sample the table shows more than 50,000 delta-chain clones, more than 15% of which occur a single time. The ten largest clones capture approximately 0.54% of the sample.

The investigation overall reported the following: Although sort purity was high, about 20% of thymic TRD sequences were Vdelta2 (with a few Vdelta3), in contrast to the peripheral blood Vdelta1+ controls. Numerous TRG clonotypes were shared among donors (up to roughly 7x10^3), while TRD repertoires were essentially private (a maximum of 116 shared). Donors did not cluster by age or sex, so the analyses were not stratified by age or sex. Thymic TRG and TRD repertoires appeared highly polyclonal with Gaussian CDR3 length distributions, unlike oligoclonal peripheral blood repertoires. The use of highly purified populations and single-cell validation was advised by the authors, since misinterpretation of bulk repertoire data could be caused by unexpected Vdelta2 sequences.

Sequencing was done on a sample of Vdelta1+ gamma-delta thymocytes from the thymus. Taken with the paper, the label for cell subset or site translates to: FACS-sorted CD3+ TCRalphabeta- TCRVdelta1+ TCRVdelta2- thymocytes. This TCR was recovered from a boy under two years old who had congenital heart surgery. The receptor chain draws on TRDV2 and TRDJ1; the best D guess is TRDD3, with 5 bases matching. This receptor has the CDR3 CACDTAWVDKLIF. The sequenced DNA is TGTGCCTGTGACACCGCCTGGGTTGATAAACTCATCTTT.